Below, 29 T cell receptor beta chains from the same sample are listed, as sequenced in a study of a mutant IDH1 vaccine in newly diagnosed glioma (dated by TCRdb to the early 2020s). The sample's time point, from its label and the paper: week 11, during vaccination. Each vaccine dose was 300 ug of a 20-mer mutant IDH1 peptide in Montanide, given subcutaneously with topical imiquimod. These receptors' targets are unknown. The library was generated by the immunoSEQ multiplex PCR assay. Held by TCRdb, this immuneACCESS table contains in-frame sequences only and omits some clones. Under half of the omission traces to an unresolved V gene where checked; the cause of the rest is unknown. The sample table lists some 64,000 clones, roughly 83% of them with a count of one. The ten largest clones add up to approximately 9.1% of the sample. The sample was PBMCs, taken from a glioma patient whose treatment included an IDH1 peptide vaccine. The receptors derive from a woman aged 45-59 years with glioma.

This clone appeared a few times. CDR3 coding DNA: TGTGCCAGCAGCGTGAGAGACAGGAACACTGAAGCTTTCTTT. Translated: CASSVRDRNTEAFF. The chain couples TRBV5-6 to TRBJ1-1, with D maybe TRBD1 (5 bases). V was pared by 4 bases and J by 1 base, with 11 bases between. This CDR3 is built from 14 residues. Germline-derived CDR1 and CDR2 are SGHDT and YYEEEE. The entire variable domain, with the rest obtained from reference TRBV5-6 and TRBJ1-1, is as follows: DAGVTQSPTHLIKTRGQQVTLRCSPKSGHDTVSWYQQALGQGPQFIFQYYEEEERQRGNFPDRFSGHQFPNYSSELNVNALLLGDSALYLCASSVRDRNTEAFFGQGTRLTVV.

This rearrangement joins TRBV5-4 to TRBJ1-3; D not certain. The CDR3 length is 14 residues. Germline V gene data show CDR1 as SGHNT and CDR2 as YYREEE (reference sequence). The V end lost 0 bases, the J end lost 2 bases, and 6 bases lay between the germline ends. The CDR3 spells CASSLGPPGNTIYF. The CDR3, as DNA: TGTGCCAGCAGCTTGGGTCCCCCTGGAAACACCATATATTTT.

The chain has TRBV9 and TRBJ1-6, with unresolved D. The germline gives CDR1 SGDLS, CDR2 YYNGEE. This CDR3 has 15 amino acids. The V and J ends lost 2 bases and 7 bases respectively, with 13 bases between them. The CDR3: CASSVSPDPNSPLHF. In DNA form, the CDR3 reads TGTGCCAGCAGCGTTTCACCGGACCCAAATTCACCCCTCCACTTT.

This chain uses TRBV5-5 with TRBJ2-7; 7 bases map to TRBD2. Germline assignment: CDR1 SGHKS and CDR2 YYEKEE (reference sequence). Unmatched junction bases numbered 11, after V lost 5 bases and J lost 6 bases. This CDR3 contains 14 residues. Written as DNA, the CDR3 is TGTGCCAGCAGGCTAGAGCCTAGCGGTCCCGAGCAGTACTTC. It specifies CASRLEPSGPEQYF. Full variable domain (outside the CDR3, taken from reference TRBV5-5 and TRBJ2-7): DAGVTQSPTHLIKTRGQQVTLRCSPISGHKSVSWYQQVLGQGPQFIFQYYEKEERGRGNFPDRFSARQFPNYSSELNVNALLLGDSALYLCASRLEPSGPEQYFGPGTRLTVT.

The J gene is TRBJ1-6, the V gene TRBV30; D remains ambiguous. Germline loops: CDR1 GTSNPN, CDR2 SVGIG (reference sequence). Trimming took 2 bases from V and 0 from J, leaving 8 bases between them. The CDR3 runs 15 residues. As DNA, the CDR3 is TGTGCCTGGAGTAGCAGGAGCTCCTATAATTCACCCCTCCACTTT. Translated, it gives CAWSSRSSYNSPLHF.

The chain carries TRBV28 and TRBJ1-5; TRBD1 might be the D (5 bases). Germline V gene sequence: CDR1 MDHEN, CDR2 SYDVKM. Trimming cost V 3 bases and J 0 bases, with 12 bases left between them. The CDR3 runs to 16 residues. The CDR3 spells CASSFRAGGSNQPQHF. In DNA, the CDR3 is TGTGCCAGCAGTTTCCGAGCTGGGGGTAGCAATCAGCCCCAGCATTTT. The full variable domain, in which reference TRBV28 and TRBJ1-5 provide the parts outside the CDR3, is DVKVTQSSRYLVKRTGEKVFLECVQDMDHENMFWYRQDPGLGLRLIYFSYDVKMKEKGDIPEGYSVSREKKERFSLILESASTNQTSMYLCASSFRAGGSNQPQHFGDGTRLSIL.

The chain joins TRBV9 to TRBJ1-1; no clear D gene. The CDR3 extends over 15 amino acids. The V gene lost 4 bases and the J gene lost 3 bases, with 16 bases spanning the gap. CDR1 is SGDLS and CDR2 is YYNGEE in the germline V gene. The CDR3 here is CASSSREAPYTEAFF. As DNA, the CDR3 is TGTGCCAGCAGCTCCCGGGAGGCGCCGTACACTGAAGCTTTCTTT.

The rearrangement joins TRBV5-1 to TRBJ1-1; D gene uncertain. Trimming removed 4 bases at V and 4 bases at J, with 11 bases between. Germline lookup yields CDR1 SGHRS and CDR2 YFSETQ. CDR3 length: 13 residues. The CDR3 nucleotides are TGCGCCAGCAGCCCGGGCTTACTCACTGAAGCTTTCTTT. Translation gives CASSPGLLTEAFF.

CDR3 in DNA: TGTGCCAGCAGTTCAGACCATGTCTATGGCTACACCTTC. Translating gives CASSSDHVYGYTF. The chain combines TRBV6-5 with TRBJ1-2; D is unclear. There are 13 residues in the CDR3. Germline V gene data show CDR1 as MNHEY and CDR2 as SVGAGI. The V end lost 4 bases, the J end lost 4 bases, and 10 bases lay between the germline ends.

The chain joins TRBV4-1 to TRBJ2-7; perhaps TRBD2 as D (5 bases). The CDR3 runs to 13 residues. CDR1 MGHRA and CDR2 YSYEKL come from the germline V gene. V lost 3 bases, J lost 9 bases, and 15 bases lay in between. The CDR3 region has the DNA TGCGCCAGCAGCCAGTCTACTACGAGCGGGCAGTACTTC. Its translation: CASSQSTTSGQYF.

The CDR3 is CASSAPQGNLRYGYTF. The DNA for the CDR3 is TGTGCCAGCAGCGCCCCACAGGGCAACCTTAGGTATGGCTACACCTTC. The J gene is TRBJ1-2, the V gene TRBV9, with D possibly matching TRBD1 (6 bases). Looked up from germline, CDR1 is SGDLS and CDR2 is YYNGEE. This CDR3 spans 16 amino acids. V was trimmed by 3 bases and J by 5 bases, leaving 20 bases between them.

V and J are TRBV7-3 and TRBJ1-1; D not resolved. The CDR3 has 13 residues. Germline V gives CDR1 SGHTA, CDR2 FQGTGA. With 0 bases removed from V and 7 bases from J, the gap between germline ends came to 9 bases. CDR3 residues: CASSLTRKDEAFF. Written as DNA, the CDR3 is TGTGCCAGCAGCTTAACCCGGAAAGATGAAGCTTTCTTT.

V and J are TRBV30 and TRBJ1-6; D gene unclear. V was cut by 5 bases and J by 13 bases, with 9 bases left in between. Germline CDR1 and CDR2: GTSNPN and SVGIG (reference sequence). This CDR3 is built from 10 residues. In DNA form, the CDR3 reads TGTGCCTGGGGACTGAAGCCCCTCCACTTT. Translation: CAWGLKPLHF.

J is TRBJ2-2 and V is TRBV30; D remains ambiguous. Trimming shortened V by 1 base and J by 7 bases, and 10 bases separated the two germline ends. Germline values: CDR1 GTSNPN, CDR2 SVGIG (reference sequence). CDR3 length equals 13 residues. In DNA form, the CDR3 reads TGTGCCTGGAGTGGGCCCCAAGTCGGGGAGCTGTTTTTT. This encodes CAWSGPQVGELFF.

The chain is built from TRBV9 and TRBJ1-1, with 8 bases matching TRBD1. The trim removed 0 bases at V and 4 bases at J, leaving 5 bases unmatched. The CDR3 covers 15 residues. CDR1 and CDR2 from the germline V gene are SGDLS and YYNGEE. CDR3 sequence (DNA): TGTGCCAGCAGCGTAGGCGGACAGGGCTTCACTGAAGCTTTCTTT. It specifies CASSVGGQGFTEAFF.

The chain combines TRBV18 with TRBJ1-1, with D tentatively TRBD1 (5 bases). The V end lost 2 bases, the J end lost 4 bases, and 17 bases lay between the germline ends. The CDR3 runs 16 residues. Germline assignment: CDR1 KGHSH and CDR2 LQKENI. CDR3 residues: CASSPGGGEWSTEAFF. The DNA for the CDR3 is TGTGCCAGCTCACCAGGTGGGGGGGAGTGGAGCACTGAAGCTTTCTTT.

J is TRBJ2-7 and V is TRBV5-1, with a tentative D call TRBD1 (5 bases). Germline V gene lookup returns CDR1 SGHRS and CDR2 YFSETQ. Trimming removed 4 bases at V and 0 bases at J, with 11 bases between. CDR3 length: 14 residues. The CDR3 sequence: CASSPRVSSYEQYF. CDR3 DNA: TGCGCCAGCAGCCCCAGGGTGAGCTCCTACGAGCAGTACTTC.

This chain joins TRBV5-5 and TRBJ2-7; 10 nucleotides line up with TRBD1. The CDR3 totals 17 residues. The junction had 13 bases not matched to a gene; V was cut back by 4 bases and J by 3 bases. The germline CDR1 and CDR2 sequences are SGHKS and YYEKEE (reference sequence). The CDR3, as DNA: TGTGCCAGCAGCCAAGGGACAGGGGCCCCCACAGACTACGAGCAGTACTTC. The encoded protein is CASSQGTGAPTDYEQYF.

For the CDR3, the DNA is TGTGCCAGCAGATCTACGACAGGGCTCACTGAAGCTTTCTTT. This sequence encodes CASRSTTGLTEAFF. V and J are TRBV27 and TRBJ1-1; TRBD1 aligns across 7 bases. The CDR3 length is 14 residues. V dropped 6 bases and J dropped 4; count of bases not matched to a gene: 8. In germline, CDR1 is MNHEY, CDR2 SMNVEV (reference sequence).

The chain has TRBV9 and TRBJ2-7; unclear D gene. Germline V gene sequence: CDR1 SGDLS, CDR2 YYNGEE. The V and J ends lost 0 bases and 6 bases respectively, with 16 bases between them. This CDR3 has 15 amino acids. CDR3 DNA: TGTGCCAGCAGCGTAGGCTCAGCGCGTACGGGCGAGCAGTACTTC. This gives the protein CASSVGSARTGEQYF.

The chain combines TRBV6-1 with TRBJ1-2, with D perhaps matching TRBD1 (5 bases). CDR1 is MNHNS and CDR2 is SASEGT in the germline V gene. With 2 bases removed from V and 3 bases from J, the gap between germline ends came to 10 bases. The CDR3 is 14 residues long. Written as DNA, the CDR3 is TGTGCCAGCAGTGAATTGGTCAGGGACTATGGCTACACCTTC. It encodes CASSELVRDYGYTF.

This chain uses TRBV5-1 with TRBJ1-2; 8 nucleotides match TRBD1. This CDR3 has 16 amino acids. J was trimmed by 7 bases and V by 4 bases; bases with no gene match: 15. The V gene's germline CDR1 is SGHRS and CDR2 YFSETQ. CDR3: CASSLGPGTGIFGYTF. In DNA form, the CDR3 reads TGCGCCAGCAGCCTAGGACCCGGGACAGGAATCTTTGGCTACACCTTC.

The chain couples TRBV2 to TRBJ1-1; no clear D. The germline V gene has CDR1 SNHLY and CDR2 FYNNEI. The V gene lost 7 bases and the J gene lost 0 bases, with 6 bases spanning the gap. The CDR3 contains 12 residues. CDR3 nucleotide sequence: TGTGCCAGCAACCGTATGAACACTGAAGCTTTCTTT. Protein sequence: CASNRMNTEAFF.

This sequence joins TRBV2 and TRBJ2-7, with D perhaps TRBD1 (6 bases). Germline-derived CDR1 and CDR2 are SNHLY and FYNNEI. This CDR3 has 14 residues. Trimming removed 1 base from V and 6 bases from J, with 13 bases in between. CDR3 sequence: CASSEERQGTEQYF. CDR3 sequence (DNA): TGTGCCAGCAGTGAAGAGCGGCAGGGGACCGAGCAGTACTTC.

The chain has TRBV5-6 and TRBJ1-2, with a tentative D call TRBD1 (6 bases). CDR3 length: 14 residues. V lost 4 bases, J lost 2 bases, and 12 bases lay in between. The germline gives CDR1 SGHDT, CDR2 YYEEEE. The CDR3 here is CASSQGRGNYGYTF. Written as DNA, the CDR3 is TGTGCCAGCAGCCAGGGGCGGGGGAACTATGGCTACACCTTC.

The chain carries TRBV19 and TRBJ1-1; D gene uncertain. CDR1 is LNHDA and CDR2 is SQIVND in the germline V gene (reference sequence). This CDR3 contains 14 residues. The V end lost 6 bases, the J end lost 0 bases, and 11 bases lay between the germline ends. In nucleotides, the CDR3 is TGTGCCAGTAGCCTGGAACGAGTGAACACTGAAGCTTTCTTT. Its protein is CASSLERVNTEAFF.

The chain is built from TRBV5-6 and TRBJ2-7; no definite D call. Germline V gene data show CDR1 as SGHDT and CDR2 as YYEEEE. Trimming stripped 1 base from V and 5 bases from J, with 13 bases between. This CDR3 is built from 14 residues. The CDR3 protein is CASSLLSQVDEQYF. CDR3 coding DNA: TGTGCCAGCAGCTTGCTCTCCCAGGTAGACGAGCAGTACTTC.

This clone showed up just once. The chain joins TRBV27 to TRBJ1-2; TRBD1 agrees at 7 bases. In germline, CDR1 is MNHEY, CDR2 SMNVEV (reference sequence). V lost 5 bases to trimming and J lost 8 bases; unmatched junction nucleotides: 14. CDR3 length: 15 amino acids. CDR3 region: CASSPWGGGSNGYTF. CDR3 sequence (DNA): TGTGCCAGCAGTCCTTGGGGAGGGGGCTCGAACGGCTACACCTTC.

This chain links TRBV7-2 with TRBJ1-1; D not certain. CDR1 is SGHTA, CDR2 FQGNSA, per germline. V was clipped by 5 bases and J by 4 bases, with 14 bases between them. The length of the CDR3 is 14 residues. CDR3 DNA: TGTGCCAGCAGCCCAGGTATGAGTAGCACTGAAGCTTTCTTT. Amino acids: CASSPGMSSTEAFF.